This T cell receptor beta chain was captured in a study of blood T cell repertoires in COVID-19. Study details: Samples taken during acute and convalescent COVID-19 were collected in the United States, Italy and Spain.

The method was immunoSEQ multiplex PCR; TCRdb's version includes in-frame clones alone and lacks a portion of them. Among a few hundred thousand clones listed, about nine tenths were seen once. Trimming took 10 bases from V and 4 from J, leaving 19 bases between them. The CDR3 has 14 amino acids. Germline V gene data show CDR1 as LNHDA and CDR2 as SQIVND (reference sequence). The sample consisted of PBMCs or T cells enriched from blood (not recorded which). This chain links TRBV19 with TRBJ1-2; a weak D match, TRBD1 (5 bases). This TCR was recovered from a woman aged 40 to 50 who had been exposed to COVID-19. In DNA form, the CDR3 reads TGTGCCACCACCGAGGTGGGGGGGACCTATGGCTACACCTTC. It codes for CATTEVGGTYGYTF.